Listed here are 18 T cell receptor beta chains from one sample, sequenced in a study of spatial heterogeneity in lung cancer. Each CDR3 protein gets one entry after TCRdb re-called the 5' RACE reads with MiXCR. The sample records 2,500 to 3,500 distinct CDR3 sequences, roughly 15% being singletons. Study-level points and caveats: Expanded intratumoral alpha and beta TCR counts tracked tumor mutation counts.

No antigen is known for these receptors. Time point in this sample: sample taken at primary tumor resection. The sample was lung tumor tissue, taken at surgery. The receptor set was obtained from a male donor with early-stage non-small cell lung cancer.

This clonotype was counted between two and nine times. V is TRBV5-1 and J is TRBJ2-7; 8 positions agree with TRBD1. The CDR3 consists of 14 residues. V lost 5 bases to trimming and J lost 1 base; unmatched junction nucleotides: 5. Germline loops: CDR1 SGHRS, CDR2 YFSETQ. CDR3 in amino acids: CASRPRTGSYEQYF. The CDR3 coding sequence is TGCGCCAGCAGACCGAGGACAGGGTCCTACGAGCAGTACTTC.

The chain carries TRBV5-6 and TRBJ2-7; D perhaps matches TRBD1 (5 bases). CDR1 and CDR2 (germline): SGHDT, YYEEEE. This CDR3 comprises 13 residues. V lost 4 bases and J 7 bases, leaving 15 bases between the germline ends. CDR3 nucleotide sequence: TGTGCCAGCAGCACTCACTTACAGGTAGAGCAGTACTTC. Amino acids: CASSTHLQVEQYF. Combining the CDR3 with reference TRBV5-6 and TRBJ2-7 gives the whole variable domain DAGVTQSPTHLIKTRGQQVTLRCSPKSGHDTVSWYQQALGQGPQFIFQYYEEEERQRGNFPDRFSGHQFPNYSSELNVNALLLGDSALYLCASSTHLQVEQYFGPGTRLTVT.

Remarks on this clonotype: A read error may account for a junction end that differs from germline. CDR3 sequence reads: CVSSEYILGFEQFF. CDR3 DNA: TGTGTCAGCAGTGAATATATTCTGGGGTTTGAGCAGTTCTTC. The rearrangement uses TRBV25-1 and TRBJ2-1; D call uncertain. The germline V gene has CDR1 MGHDK and CDR2 SYGVNS. This CDR3 is built from 14 residues.

This clonotype is labeled as medium-sized. CDR3 residues: CASSYGEKLFF. The CDR3 DNA is TGTGCCAGCAGTTACGGGGAAAAACTGTTTTTT. The chain has TRBV6-5 and TRBJ1-4; no clear D. Trimming left V 2 bases short and J 8 bases short, with 3 bases between. Looked up from germline, CDR1 is MNHEY and CDR2 is SVGAGI. The CDR3 loop spans 11 amino acids.

The V gene is TRBV2, the J gene TRBJ2-1, with D maybe TRBD2 (5 bases). The CDR3 sequence is 15 residues long. CDR1 and CDR2 (germline): SNHLY, FYNNEI. V lost 1 base, J lost 6 bases, and 13 bases lay in between. The CDR3 DNA reads as TGTGCCAGCAGTGAAGGTCGGAGTGGAGGCAATGAGCAGTTCTTC. This translates into CASSEGRSGGNEQFF.

This clonotype is judged medium-sized (0.01 to 0.1%). The chain uses TRBV5-5 and TRBJ2-1, with 11 nucleotides matching TRBD2. The germline gives CDR1 SGHKS, CDR2 YYEKEE (reference sequence). The CDR3 sequence is 15 residues long. V lost 4 bases and J lost 5; bases outside the gene matches: 5. CDR3 nucleotides: TGTGCCAGCAGCAGGTTAGCGGGAGGGGACAATGAGCAGTTCTTC. Translating gives CASSRLAGGDNEQFF.

This chain joins TRBV7-8 and TRBJ2-7; 8 nucleotides match TRBD2. Looked up from germline, CDR1 is SGHVS and CDR2 is FQNEAQ. The ends lost 6 bases at V and 3 bases at J; junction bases unmatched: 7. The CDR3 loop spans 14 amino acids. DNA of the CDR3: TGTGCCAGCAGGGAGCGGGGGCCTTACTACGAGCAGTACTTC. Its translation: CASRERGPYYEQYF.

The chain is built from TRBV20-1 and TRBJ1-2; D perhaps matches TRBD1 (6 bases). Trimming removed 6 bases from V and 0 bases from J, with 11 bases in between. The CDR3 is 13 residues long. Germline assignment: CDR1 DFQATT and CDR2 SNEGSKA (reference sequence). CDR3 DNA sequence: TGCAGTGCGGTCGACAGGACTAACTATGGCTACACCTTC. It specifies CSAVDRTNYGYTF.

The chain is built from TRBV2 and TRBJ2-7, with 7 positions matching TRBD1. From germline, CDR1 is SNHLY and CDR2 FYNNEI. V lost 7 bases, J lost 3 bases, and 12 bases stayed unmatched. CDR3 length equals 15 residues. The CDR3 here is CASKRAPTGSYEQYF. CDR3 nucleotide sequence: TGTGCCAGCAAGAGGGCCCCGACAGGGAGCTACGAGCAGTACTTC.

This clonotype qualifies as medium-sized. The chain recombines TRBV29-1 with TRBJ2-5; unclear D gene. Looked up from germline, CDR1 is SQVTM and CDR2 is ANQGSEA. Trimming removed 4 bases at V and 2 bases at J, with 8 bases between. There are 12 residues in the CDR3. This CDR3 reads CSVVLGQETQYF. CDR3 nucleotide sequence: TGCAGCGTTGTATTAGGGCAAGAGACCCAGTACTTC.

Within the sample, this clonotype is medium-sized. V usage is TRBV5-6 and J usage is TRBJ2-1, with 8 nucleotides matching TRBD1. CDR3 length equals 14 residues. V shed 4 bases and J 9 bases; nucleotides not matched to a gene: 9. CDR1 is SGHDT, CDR2 YYEEEE, per germline. The DNA for the CDR3 is TGTGCCAGCAGCCCCCCGGGAGACAGGGGTGAGCAGTTCTTC. Its translation is CASSPPGDRGEQFF.

Only a few counts were recorded for this clonotype. The V call is TRBV6-5, the J call TRBJ1-3; possible D gene TRBD1, 6 bases. V was clipped by 7 bases and J by 6 bases, with 13 bases between them. Germline V gene data show CDR1 as MNHEY and CDR2 as SVGAGI. The CDR3 has 13 amino acids. CDR3 bases: TGTGCCAGCAAACTAGGGGGGACAAACACCATATATTTT. It yields the protein CASKLGGTNTIYF.

The sample holds a few counts of this clonotype. The V and J genes are TRBV5-1 and TRBJ2-2, with D unclear. Between the trimmed V and J ends, which lost 5 bases and 7 bases, there was a span of 12 bases. The CDR3 runs 13 residues. CDR1 and CDR2 (germline): SGHRS, YFSETQ. The CDR3, as DNA: TGCGCCAGCAGGTTAAAGGCGGACGGGGAGCTGTTTTTT. Translation gives CASRLKADGELFF.

The rearrangement links TRBV27 to TRBJ1-1; D unresolved. This CDR3 contains 13 residues. V lost 0 bases to trimming and J lost 7 bases, with 9 bases between them. Germline lookup yields CDR1 MNHEY and CDR2 SMNVEV (reference sequence). This CDR3 reads CASSLSMRFEAFF. CDR3 DNA sequence: TGTGCCAGCAGTTTATCGATGCGCTTTGAAGCTTTCTTT.

The genes are TRBV7-2 and TRBJ2-7, with a tentative D call TRBD2 (5 bases). Trimming removed 5 bases at V and 0 bases at J, with 14 bases between. Germline-derived CDR1 and CDR2 are SGHTA and FQGNSA. This CDR3 is 15 amino acids long. Written as DNA, the CDR3 is TGTGCCAGCAGCCTAGGACTCATTTCCTCCTACGAGCAGTACTTC. Its protein product is CASSLGLISSYEQYF.

This clonotype was counted only a few times. The CDR3 reads CASSDPGTVSNQPQHF. CDR3 DNA: TGTGCCAGCAGTGACCCTGGGACGGTTAGCAATCAGCCCCAGCATTTT. V gene TRBV6-1 combines with J gene TRBJ1-5, with D perhaps TRBD1 (5 bases). Germline CDR1 and CDR2: MNHNS and SASEGT. V lost 3 bases and J 0 bases, leaving 12 bases between the germline ends. The CDR3 runs to 16 residues.

This clonotype was detected only a few times. CDR3 residues: CASTTGGGADTQYF. CDR3 coding DNA: TGTGCCAGCACCACCGGGGGCGGGGCAGATACGCAGTATTTT. This sequence joins TRBV4-2 and TRBJ2-3, with D possibly being TRBD1 or TRBD2 (6 bases each). V was shortened by 7 bases and J by 4 bases, with 15 bases between the two germline ends. The germline CDR1 and CDR2 sequences are LGHNA and YNFKEQ. There are 14 residues in the CDR3.

This clonotype is labeled as medium-sized (0.01 to 0.1%). The chain joins TRBV18 to TRBJ2-3; weak D call: TRBD2 (6 bases). Germline V gene data show CDR1 as KGHSH and CDR2 as LQKENI. V was pared by 0 bases and J by 5 bases, with 9 bases between. The CDR3 loop spans 14 amino acids. CDR3 protein: CASSPPREIDTQYF. CDR3 sequence (DNA): TGTGCCAGCTCACCACCCCGGGAGATAGATACGCAGTATTTT.